The source of this TCR beta chain is a study of cytomegalovirus exposure and HLA in healthy donors. This CDR3 has 14 amino acids. Per germline, CDR1 SGHRS and CDR2 YFSETQ. With 4 bases clipped from V and 12 bases from J, the junction kept 10 bases outside the gene matches. Amplification used 60 Vbeta primers and 13 Jbeta primers. Clones were read by immunoSEQ multiplex PCR, and TCRdb kept only the in-frame ones, dropping some. The sample has approximately 140,000 clones, around 78% seen once; the top ten hold around 1.9%. The chain uses TRBV5-1 and TRBJ2-1; 10 bases are a match to TRBD1. Sequencing was carried out using PBMCs. The TCR comes from a woman in her thirties or forties in good health and CMV-seronegative. CDR3 sequence reads: CASSGGTGVYGQFF. In nucleotides, the CDR3 is TGCGCCAGCAGCGGGGGGACAGGGGTATACGGGCAGTTCTTC. The full variable domain, with the rest looked up from reference TRBV5-1 and TRBJ2-1, is KAGVTQTPRYLIKTRGQQVTLSCSPISGHRSVSWYQQTPGQGLQFLFEYFSETQRNKGNFPGRFSGRQFSNSRSEMNVSTLELGDSALYLCASSGGTGVYGQFFGPGTRLTVL.